The next 26 T cell receptor beta chains were all read from a single sample in a study of response to subunit inactivated influenza vaccine. TCRdb reanalysed the RT-PCR reads using MiXCR and keeps one entry per CDR3 protein. Found here are about 300,000 distinct CDR3 sequences, 21% of them singletons; the top ten hold about a tenth. Sequenced material: PBMCs from blood, taken about 20 months after vaccination. These receptors came from a man in his fifties or sixties who received an inactivated influenza vaccine.

This clonotype was detected many times. V and J are TRBV5-1 and TRBJ2-3, with a possible D match to TRBD1 (6 bases). Trimming left V 0 bases short and J 0 bases short, with 11 bases between. Germline V lookup: CDR1 SGHRS, CDR2 YFSETQ. The CDR3 has 16 amino acids. This CDR3 reads CASSLVSGASTDTQYF. The CDR3 nucleotides are TGCGCCAGCAGCTTGGTTTCAGGGGCCAGCACAGATACGCAGTATTTT.

This clonotype has more than one count but fewer than ten. CDR3 DNA: TGTGCCAGCAGCTTAGGAATAGCGGGAGAGAAACCCGAGCAGTACTTC. Translated, it gives CASSLGIAGEKPEQYF. The V call is TRBV7-9, the J call TRBJ2-7; 9 bases are a match to TRBD2. The CDR3 spans 16 residues. V lost 1 base to trimming and J lost 6 bases; unmatched junction nucleotides: 10. Germline values: CDR1 SEHNR, CDR2 FQNEAQ (reference sequence).

This clonotype turned up a few times. This chain links TRBV7-2 with TRBJ1-1; D remains ambiguous. The germline CDR1 and CDR2 sequences are SGHTA and FQGNSA. Trimming stripped 3 bases from V and 8 bases from J, with 10 bases between. This CDR3 contains 12 residues. The CDR3 sequence is CASSFSRREAFF. CDR3 DNA sequence: TGTGCCAGCAGCTTTTCTAGGCGGGAAGCTTTCTTT.

This clonotype was seen only once. The CDR3 does not end in the conserved phenylalanine or tryptophan, so this is likely a read error. The chain combines TRBV29-1 with TRBJ1-4, with D unclear. Per the germline V gene, CDR1 is SQVTM and CDR2 is ANQGSEA. The V gene lost 7 bases and the J gene lost 2 bases, with 8 bases spanning the gap. The CDR3 is made up of 12 amino acids. This CDR3 reads CSAGRTNEKLFV. The CDR3 DNA reads TGCAGCGCCGGGCGGACTAATGAAAAACTGTTTGTT.

This clonotype was observed a few times. The rearrangement uses TRBV7-9 and TRBJ1-2; TRBD1 is a possible D gene (5 bases). Trimming removed 5 bases from V and 0 bases from J, with 19 bases in between. CDR1 and CDR2 (germline): SEHNR, FQNEAQ (reference sequence). The CDR3 has 17 residues. This CDR3 reads CASSITPGAGPNYGYTF. In DNA form, the CDR3 reads TGTGCCAGCAGCATCACTCCTGGGGCCGGCCCTAACTATGGCTACACCTTC.

This clonotype showed up just a few times. The chain employs TRBV4-3 and TRBJ2-7; D is unclear. The germline V gene encodes CDR1 LGHNA and CDR2 YSLEER. CDR3 length: 15 residues. The V gene lost 3 bases and the J gene lost 4 bases, with 16 bases spanning the gap. CDR3 sequence (DNA): TGCGCCAGCAGCCAGCAACCTTCCGGGTCTTACGAGCAGTACTTC. Translated: CASSQQPSGSYEQYF.

This sequence joins TRBV6-5 and TRBJ2-1; D not certain. V lost 7 bases and J lost 11, with 15 bases in between. Looked up from germline, CDR1 is MNHEY and CDR2 is SVGAGI. The CDR3 is made up of 12 amino acids. CDR3 bases: TGTGCCAGCAAATACCCCGTTAGGAAGCAGTTCTTC. Its translation: CASKYPVRKQFF.

The chain is built from TRBV2 and TRBJ1-2; possibly TRBD1 for D (5 bases). Trimming stripped 4 bases from V and 6 bases from J, with 12 bases between. CDR1 SNHLY and CDR2 FYNNEI come from the germline V gene. The CDR3 is made up of 13 amino acids. CDR3 sequence: CASSGIGTHGYTF. The CDR3, as DNA: TGTGCCAGCAGTGGCATTGGGACCCATGGCTACACCTTC.

Many counts were recorded for this clonotype. The gene calls are TRBV20-1 and TRBJ2-1, with TRBD2 matching 14 bases. Germline V lookup: CDR1 DFQATT, CDR2 SNEGSKA (reference sequence). Trimming at V came to 1 base and at J to 7 bases, leaving 0 bases not matched to a gene. The CDR3 runs to 14 residues. CDR3 sequence: CSARGTSGGNEQFF. DNA of the CDR3: TGCAGTGCTAGAGGGACTAGCGGGGGGAATGAGCAGTTCTTC.

This clonotype was counted a few times. The J gene is TRBJ1-5, the V gene TRBV6-2 or TRBV6-3; the D gene is possibly TRBD1 (6 bases). The CDR3 contains 14 residues. Germline V gives CDR1 MNHEY, CDR2 SVGEGT. V shed 4 bases and J shed 9 bases, with 16 bases lying between them. CDR3 region: CASSLGGVIGPQHF. DNA of the CDR3: TGTGCCAGCAGTTTAGGGGGGGTGATAGGGCCCCAGCATTTT.

This clonotype was detected a few times. V and J are TRBV12-3 or TRBV12-4 and TRBJ2-5; 16 nucleotides match TRBD2. The CDR3 runs to 17 residues. V lost 5 bases, J lost 5 bases, and 8 bases stayed unmatched. DNA for the CDR3: TGTGCCAGCAGTGTCGGGACTAGCGGGAGGGGTTGGGAGACCCAGTACTTC. Protein product: CASSVGTSGRGWETQYF.

This clonotype has only a few counts. The V call is TRBV5-5, the J call TRBJ2-7; 9 bases fit TRBD2. The length of the CDR3 is 15 residues. Germline V gene sequence: CDR1 SGHKS, CDR2 YYEKEE (reference sequence). The V and J ends lost 0 bases and 3 bases, in that order; junction bases with no gene match: 4. The CDR3 region has the DNA TGTGCCAGCAGCTTGGGACTAGCGGAAAACTACGAGCAGTACTTC. Protein sequence: CASSLGLAENYEQYF. Complete variable domain (other parts from reference TRBV5-5 and TRBJ2-7): DAGVTQSPTHLIKTRGQQVTLRCSPISGHKSVSWYQQVLGQGPQFIFQYYEKEERGRGNFPDRFSARQFPNYSSELNVNALLLGDSALYLCASSLGLAENYEQYFGPGTRLTVT.

This clonotype was found many times. V is TRBV20-1 and J is TRBJ1-1; D unresolved. Germline values: CDR1 DFQATT, CDR2 SNEGSKA (reference sequence). The CDR3 spans 12 residues. V lost 5 bases, J lost 8 bases, and 15 bases lay in between. In nucleotides, the CDR3 is TGCAGTGCTTCCGGGTCCCCGAGCGAAGCTTTCTTT. Encoded protein: CSASGSPSEAFF.

At least ten counts were recorded for this clonotype. This chain uses TRBV29-1 with TRBJ1-1, with 7 bases that match TRBD1. The germline CDR1 and CDR2 sequences are SQVTM and ANQGSEA. J was trimmed by 3 bases and V by 3 bases; bases with no gene match: 4. The CDR3 consists of 13 residues. CDR3 sequence: CSVDRGWDTEAFF. For the CDR3, the DNA is TGCAGCGTTGACAGGGGGTGGGACACTGAAGCTTTCTTT.

In this sample, this clonotype turned up many times. The chain joins TRBV4-3 to TRBJ2-1; D not resolved. V was pared by 1 base and J by 2 bases, with 15 bases between. Germline CDR1 and CDR2: LGHNA and YSLEER. This CDR3 spans 17 amino acids. The CDR3 coding sequence is TGCGCCAGCAGCCAAGCGGCTCGAGCTTACGCCTACAATGAGCAGTTCTTC. Protein sequence: CASSQAARAYAYNEQFF.

At least ten counts were recorded for this clonotype. The chain combines TRBV7-9 with TRBJ1-4; D not resolved. Germline V gene data show CDR1 as SEHNR and CDR2 as FQNEAQ (reference sequence). This CDR3 is 13 amino acids long. The V end lost 8 bases, the J end lost 0 bases, and 7 bases lay between the germline ends. The CDR3 is CASDFATNEKLFF. The CDR3 nucleotides are TGTGCCAGCGATTTTGCAACTAATGAAAAACTGTTTTTT.

The genes are TRBV7-3 and TRBJ2-3; tentative D call: TRBD2 (6 bases). CDR1 SGHTA and CDR2 FQGTGA come from the germline V gene. Trimming pared 2 bases from V and 0 bases from J, leaving 9 bases between. CDR3 length: 15 amino acids. The CDR3, as DNA: TGTGCCAGCAGCTTAGAGGGACTTAGCACAGATACGCAGTATTTT. The encoded protein is CASSLEGLSTDTQYF.

This clonotype was seen ten or more times. The chain recombines TRBV5-1 with TRBJ2-2; 9 bases map to TRBD1. The CDR3 has 16 residues. Germline CDR1 and CDR2: SGHRS and YFSETQ. With 4 bases clipped from V and 2 bases from J, the junction kept 6 bases outside the gene matches. The CDR3 spells CASSAMGQGNTGELFF. The CDR3 DNA is TGCGCCAGCAGCGCGATGGGACAGGGCAACACCGGGGAGCTGTTTTTT.

This clonotype was picked up a small number of times. The rearrangement links TRBV20-1 to TRBJ1-5; 8 nucleotides agree with TRBD1. V shed 6 bases and J 5 bases; nucleotides not matched to a gene: 3. CDR1 is DFQATT and CDR2 is SNEGSKA in the germline V gene (reference sequence). The CDR3 totals 12 residues. CDR3 DNA: TGCAGTGCCGACAGGGGAGATCAGCCCCAGCATTTT. Amino acids: CSADRGDQPQHF.

The rearrangement links TRBV20-1 to TRBJ2-3; no clear D gene. V lost 3 bases, J lost 3 bases, and 10 bases lay in between. CDR3 length: 13 amino acids. Germline V lookup: CDR1 DFQATT, CDR2 SNEGSKA (reference sequence). Here the CDR3 DNA reads TGCAGTGCTAGGGCGACTGTTACAGATACGCAGTATTTT. Protein product: CSARATVTDTQYF.

V usage is TRBV6-1 and J usage is TRBJ2-7; D ambiguous. The germline gives CDR1 MNHNS, CDR2 SASEGT. V lost 5 bases and J lost 4, with 12 bases in between. The CDR3 is 13 residues long. The DNA of the CDR3 is TGTGCCAGCAGTAGCCCGACTGGTTACGAGCAGTACTTC. It translates to CASSSPTGYEQYF.

This clonotype was counted a few times. The J gene is TRBJ1-1, the V gene TRBV7-2; 10 bases line up with TRBD1. This CDR3 region has 15 residues. CDR1 and CDR2 (germline): SGHTA, FQGNSA. The V and J ends lost 9 bases and 1 base, in that order; junction bases with no gene match: 8. This CDR3 is CASQTGGTKNTEAFF. CDR3 bases: TGTGCCAGTCAGACAGGGGGCACGAAGAACACTGAAGCTTTCTTT.

This clonotype has only a few counts. The V and J genes are TRBV6-5 and TRBJ2-2; no firm D call. The V end was cut by 0 bases, the J end by 7 bases, with 9 bases between. The CDR3 sequence is 14 residues long. Germline-derived CDR1 and CDR2 are MNHEY and SVGAGI. The CDR3 DNA sequence: TGTGCCAGCAGTTACTCATTTTGGGGCGGGGAGCTGTTTTTT. Protein product: CASSYSFWGGELFF.

The sample holds a few counts of this clonotype. This chain uses TRBV5-1 with TRBJ2-3; the D is unclear. Trimming took 1 base from V and 2 from J, leaving 11 bases between them. CDR1 is SGHRS, CDR2 YFSETQ, per germline. The CDR3 runs 15 residues. The chain's CDR3 is CASSLRGAYTDTQYF. The DNA of the CDR3 is TGCGCCAGCAGCTTGCGTGGCGCTTACACAGATACGCAGTATTTT.

The chain is built from TRBV20-1 and TRBJ1-4; D is ambiguous. This CDR3 contains 12 residues. With 1 base removed from V and 6 bases from J, the gap between germline ends came to 6 bases. Per germline, CDR1 DFQATT and CDR2 SNEGSKA (reference sequence). The CDR3 DNA sequence: TGCAGTGCTAGAGCCTCGGATGAAAAACTGTTTTTT. Amino acid sequence: CSARASDEKLFF.

V and J are TRBV20-1 and TRBJ2-3; D is uncertain. The CDR3 has 12 amino acids. Trimming removed 0 bases from V and 4 bases from J, with 5 bases in between. CDR1 DFQATT and CDR2 SNEGSKA come from the germline V gene (reference sequence). Here the CDR3 DNA reads TGCAGTGCTAGAGATCGTGCAGATACGCAGTATTTT. This sequence encodes CSARDRADTQYF.